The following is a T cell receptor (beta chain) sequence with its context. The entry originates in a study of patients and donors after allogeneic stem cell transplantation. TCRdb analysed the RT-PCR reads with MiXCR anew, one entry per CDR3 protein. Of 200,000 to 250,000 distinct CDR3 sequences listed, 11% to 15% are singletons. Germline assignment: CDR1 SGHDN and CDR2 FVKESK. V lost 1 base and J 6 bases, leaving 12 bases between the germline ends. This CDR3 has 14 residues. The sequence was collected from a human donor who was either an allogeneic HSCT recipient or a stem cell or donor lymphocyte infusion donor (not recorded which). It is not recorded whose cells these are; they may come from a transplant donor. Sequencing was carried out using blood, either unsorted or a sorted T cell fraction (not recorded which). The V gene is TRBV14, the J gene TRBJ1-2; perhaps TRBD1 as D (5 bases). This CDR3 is CASSQAWGSDGYTF. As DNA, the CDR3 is TGTGCCAGCAGCCAAGCCTGGGGGAGTGATGGCTACACCTTC.